Each of the 20 T cell receptor beta chains below was sequenced from the same sample in a study of molecular identifiers for immune sequencing clone quantification. TCRdb passed the PCR reads through MiXCR, listing each CDR3 protein once. Of some 65,000 distinct CDR3 sequences in the sample, about 18% were seen once. The sequenced material came from naive CD8+ T cells from blood, with Jurkat cell RNA spiked in. Specified subset: FACS-sorted CD8+CD4-CCR7+CD45RA+ naive T cells. These receptors were taken from a human donor in good health. Some libraries in this study had Jurkat cell RNA spiked in.

The chain links TRBV28 to TRBJ2-1; maybe TRBD2 (5 bases). Germline V gene lookup returns CDR1 MDHEN and CDR2 SYDVKM. Trimming took off 3 bases at V and 15 bases at J, with 12 bases between the two ends. The length of the CDR3 is 11 residues. CDR3 in amino acids: CASSFSGLAFF. The CDR3, as DNA: TGTGCCAGCAGTTTTTCTGGCCTAGCGTTCTTC.

The chain carries TRBV11-2 and TRBJ2-5, with D possibly TRBD2 on 6 matching bases. The CDR3 spans 15 residues. V lost 1 base and J 5 bases, leaving 14 bases between the germline ends. Germline-derived CDR1 and CDR2 are SGHAT and FQNNGV. The CDR3 is CASSLVSGGMETQYF. CDR3 in DNA: TGTGCCAGCAGCTTAGTTTCGGGCGGGATGGAGACCCAGTACTTC.

This clonotype showed up many times. The chain joins TRBV2 to TRBJ2-7, with 7 bases that match TRBD2. Germline V gives CDR1 SNHLY, CDR2 FYNNEI. Unmatched junction bases numbered 8, after V lost 3 bases and J lost 3 bases. The length of the CDR3 is 15 residues. CDR3 bases: TGTGCCAGCAGTGAGGCTAGCGGCCCGTACTACGAGCAGTACTTC. This codes for CASSEASGPYYEQYF.

The sample holds many counts of this clonotype. The CDR3 DNA sequence: TGTGCCAGCAGCCCCCCCCCCGGACAGGAGGAGTTCTATGGCTACACCTTC. This codes for CASSPPPGQEEFYGYTF. V gene TRBV4-2 combines with J gene TRBJ1-2; 7 nucleotides line up with TRBD1. The CDR3 spans 17 residues. V shed 4 bases and J 4 bases; nucleotides not matched to a gene: 15. CDR1 is LGHNA and CDR2 is YNFKEQ in the germline V gene.

In regard to this clonotype: A much larger clone lies one base from this, so it may be a read error. The chain links TRBV27 to TRBJ2-5; D might be TRBD2 (6 bases). Germline CDR1 MNHEY, CDR2 SMNVEV (reference sequence). This CDR3 is built from 14 residues. For the CDR3, the DNA is TGTGCCAGCAGTTCGTTAGCGGACCAAGAGACCCAGTGCTTC. Translated: CASSSLADQETQCF.

This clonotype has just a few counts. Given a much more abundant clone one base away, this may be a read error. Without the conserved terminal phenylalanine or tryptophan, this CDR3 likely stems from a read error. The chain has TRBV11-2 and TRBJ2-3; D unresolved. This CDR3 contains 14 residues. Trimming shortened V by 5 bases and J by 2 bases, and 11 bases separated the two germline ends. In germline, CDR1 is SGHAT, CDR2 FQNNGV. CDR3 residues: CASSTPLVTDTQYS. For the CDR3, the DNA is TGTGCCAGCAGCACCCCCCTTGTCACAGATACGCAGTATTCT.

This clonotype came up many times. This chain links TRBV20-1 with TRBJ2-7; 12 nucleotides line up with TRBD2. The J segment lost 5 bases and the V segment lost 3 bases, leaving 5 bases of the junction unmatched. The germline gives CDR1 DFQATT, CDR2 SNEGSKA (reference sequence). The CDR3 spans 14 residues. The CDR3 DNA sequence: TGCAGTGCTAGCCGACTAGCGGGAGTAGACGAGCAGTACTTC. It yields the protein CSASRLAGVDEQYF.

In its sample, this clonotype was seen many times. This chain links TRBV20-1 with TRBJ2-7; 9 nucleotides align to TRBD2. CDR3 size: 13 residues. Trimming took 7 bases from V and 0 from J; bases not matched to a gene: 4. Germline V gives CDR1 DFQATT, CDR2 SNEGSKA (reference sequence). The CDR3 coding sequence is TGCAGTGGAGATAGCGGGAGCTCCTACGAGCAGTACTTC. This gives the protein CSGDSGSSYEQYF.

This clonotype was seen many times. The chain links TRBV20-1 to TRBJ2-3; D ambiguous. The CDR3 consists of 13 residues. In germline, CDR1 is DFQATT, CDR2 SNEGSKA (reference sequence). V was shortened by 1 base and J by 0 bases, with 5 bases between the two germline ends. In nucleotides, the CDR3 is TGCAGTGCTAGAGGCGATAGCACAGATACGCAGTATTTT. Its translation: CSARGDSTDTQYF.

This clonotype was counted ten times or more. The chain carries TRBV29-1 and TRBJ2-7; TRBD1 matches at 10 bases. With V trimmed by 6 bases and J by 2 bases, 1 base remained unmatched. The CDR3 consists of 12 residues. Germline values: CDR1 SQVTM, CDR2 ANQGSEA. CDR3 in DNA: TGCAGCGTCGGGACAGGGGCCTACGAGCAGTACTTC. It is translated as CSVGTGAYEQYF.

This clonotype was seen ten or more times. The chain links TRBV12-3 or TRBV12-4 to TRBJ2-1, with 9 bases aligning to TRBD1. V shed 5 bases and J 7 bases; nucleotides not matched to a gene: 6. The CDR3 is 14 residues long. The CDR3 DNA reads TGTGCCAGCAGTACCGGACAGGGGTGGAATGAGCAGTTCTTC. Its translation: CASSTGQGWNEQFF.

This clonotype was seen many times. V is TRBV29-1 and J is TRBJ1-2; 8 bases agree with TRBD1. Germline trimming cut 4 bases from V and 4 bases from J; bases unmatched to any gene: 5. This CDR3 spans 13 amino acids. Germline V gene data show CDR1 as SQVTM and CDR2 as ANQGSEA. CDR3 residues: CSVVDRVTYGYTF. CDR3 DNA sequence: TGCAGCGTTGTGGACAGGGTTACCTATGGCTACACCTTC.

This clonotype was detected a few times. J is TRBJ2-1 and V is TRBV9; D may be TRBD2 (6 bases). The CDR3 is 13 residues long. Germline-derived CDR1 and CDR2 are SGDLS and YYNGEE. With 4 bases removed from V and 9 bases from J, the gap between germline ends came to 14 bases. The CDR3 here is CASSRELDAEQFF. CDR3 bases: TGTGCCAGCAGCCGGGAGCTGGATGCTGAGCAGTTCTTC.

Notes on this clonotype: This may arise from a read error, as a much more abundant clone is one base away. The V call is TRBV9, the J call TRBJ2-7; D perhaps matches TRBD1 (6 bases). V lost 4 bases and J lost 7, with 15 bases in between. CDR3 length equals 13 residues. The germline CDR1 and CDR2 sequences are SGDLS and YYNGEE. CDR3 residues: CASSPGVLLEQYF. In nucleotides, the CDR3 is TGTGCCAGCAGCCCAGGGGTCCTTCTGGAGCAGTACTTC.

Ten or more counts support this clonotype. This chain joins TRBV2 and TRBJ1-1, with 10 bases fitting TRBD1. The ends lost 11 bases at V and 3 bases at J; junction bases unmatched: 12. The CDR3 is 15 amino acids. The V gene's germline CDR1 is SNHLY and CDR2 FYNNEI. The DNA for the CDR3 is TGTGCCGGTCGAGACGCCGGGACAGGGGACACTGAAGCTTTCTTT. Protein sequence: CAGRDAGTGDTEAFF. The full variable domain, completed using reference TRBV2 and TRBJ1-1, is EPEVTQTPSHQVTQMGQEVILRCVPISNHLYFYWYRQILGQKVEFLVSFYNNEISEKSEIFDDQFSVERPDGSNFTLKIRSTKLEDSAMYFCAGRDAGTGDTEAFFGQGTRLTVV.

This clonotype was detected many times. V and J are TRBV20-1 and TRBJ1-2; D unclear. CDR3 length equals 13 residues. Germline CDR1 reads DFQATT; CDR2 reads SNEGSKA (reference sequence). With 6 bases removed from V and 4 bases from J, the gap between germline ends came to 15 bases. The DNA for the CDR3 is TGCAGTGCCAAGGTCTCTACGGGCTATGGCTACACCTTC. Residues: CSAKVSTGYGYTF.

The table lists this clonotype with many counts. The gene calls are TRBV7-6 and TRBJ1-6, with 7 bases identical to TRBD1. Germline V gene lookup returns CDR1 SGHVS and CDR2 FNYEAQ. CDR3 size: 15 residues. J gave up 7 bases and V 5 bases, and 8 bases lay outside the gene matches. CDR3 loop: CASSPDGTANSPLHF. CDR3 nucleotides: TGTGCCAGCAGCCCAGACGGGACAGCAAATTCACCCCTCCACTTT.

This clonotype was counted a few times. This chain links TRBV19 with TRBJ2-2, with 10 bases fitting TRBD1. After removal of 3 bases from V and 6 bases from J, the junction contained 4 bases not matched to a gene. The CDR3 extends over 15 amino acids. Germline V lookup: CDR1 LNHDA, CDR2 SQIVND (reference sequence). This CDR3 reads CASSIGTGEAGELFF. As DNA, the CDR3 is TGTGCCAGTAGTATTGGGACAGGGGAAGCCGGGGAGCTGTTTTTT.

In this sample, this clonotype turned up a few times. The chain carries TRBV7-9 and TRBJ2-7; 14 bases line up with TRBD2. CDR3 length: 15 amino acids. The trim removed 4 bases at V and 3 bases at J, leaving 2 bases unmatched. CDR1 and CDR2 from the germline V gene are SEHNR and FQNEAQ (reference sequence). DNA for the CDR3: TGTGCCAGCAGCTGGACTAGCGGGAGGTTCTACGAGCAGTACTTC. Translated, it gives CASSWTSGRFYEQYF.

This clonotype was recorded many times. The chain carries TRBV6-6 and TRBJ2-3; a weak D match, TRBD2 (6 bases). Trimming took 8 bases from V and 2 from J, leaving 14 bases between them. Per the germline V gene, CDR1 is MNHNY and CDR2 is SVGAGI (reference sequence). CDR3 size: 14 residues. CDR3 DNA sequence: TGTGCCAGCGCTAAGAGCGGGTACACAGATACGCAGTATTTT. Translated, it gives CASAKSGYTDTQYF.